The present TCR beta chain was sequenced within a study of blood T cell repertoires in COVID-19. Study-level background: Collection of acute and convalescent COVID-19 samples took place in the United States, Italy and Spain. Sources were T cells, B-cell-depleted T cells, or PBMCs; the material itself was cDNA or gDNA.

This clone was seen ten or more times. Original handling: Amplification of reference gene primers was used by the study to estimate nucleated cell counts. The table came from immunoSEQ multiplex PCR; TCRdb's copy has only in-frame clones and leaves some out. Clone size and the V and J calls come from that table; the DNA yielded D and trimming. The sample holds a few hundred thousand clones, 87% seen once. V dropped 2 bases and J dropped 6 bases, with 14 bases sitting between them. This CDR3 has 14 amino acids. The germline CDR1 and CDR2 sequences are KGHSH and LQKENI. Sample: peripheral blood. The V call is TRBV18, the J call TRBJ2-7; perhaps TRBD1 as D (5 bases). The sequence came from a man aged 18 to 30 with active or convalescent COVID-19. CDR3 in DNA: TGTGCCAGCTCACCATCCAGGGATCCTCTCGAGCAGTACTTC. Amino acids: CASSPSRDPLEQYF.